Listed below are T cell receptor beta chains from one sample, sequenced in a study of cytomegalovirus exposure and HLA in healthy donors. Data came from immunoSEQ multiplex PCR; TCRdb stores just in-frame clones and leaves some out. In the table there are roughly 100,000 clones, more than 65% of which are singletons. The sequenced sample was PBMCs. The receptors stem from a boy younger than 18 in good health and CMV-seronegative. Each CDR3 is given with its conserved first and last residue. The D gene is left open where the match is weak. Rows give clone size only sometimes, using once, few, many, or a class for an expanded clone.

V gene: TRBV30
D gene: -
CDR3 length: 14
J gene: TRBJ1-2
clone size: -
CDR3 DNA: TGTGCCCATCGCGGTGCCGGGTCGGACTATGGCTACACCTTC
CDR3 protein: CAHRGAGSDYGYTF

V gene: TRBV19
D gene: -
CDR3 length: 13
J gene: TRBJ1-1
clone size: -
CDR3 DNA: TGTGCCAGTAGTAGTCTGGTCCAGACTGAAGCTTTCTTT
CDR3 protein: CASSSLVQTEAFF

V gene: TRBV19
D gene: -
CDR3 length: 13
J gene: TRBJ2-7
clone size: -
CDR3 DNA: TGTGCCAGTAGGGCAGGCAAAGAGTACGAGCAGTACTTC
CDR3 protein: CASRAGKEYEQYF

V gene: TRBV5-4
D gene: TRBD1
CDR3 length: 14
J gene: TRBJ2-3
clone size: -
CDR3 DNA: TGTGCCAGCAGCTTCGGACAGGCCACAGATACGCAGTATTTT
CDR3 protein: CASSFGQATDTQYF

V gene: TRBV30
D gene: -
CDR3 length: 15
J gene: TRBJ1-5
clone size: -
CDR3 DNA: TGTGCCTGGAGTCCGGGGGTGTCGAGCAATCAGCCCCAGCATTTT
CDR3 protein: CAWSPGVSSNQPQHF

V gene: TRBV29-1
D gene: -
CDR3 length: 14
J gene: TRBJ2-7
clone size: few
CDR3 DNA: TGCAGCGTAAAGATCAGGGTAAGCTCCTACGAGCAGTACTTC
CDR3 protein: CSVKIRVSSYEQYF

V gene: TRBV6-5
D gene: TRBD2
CDR3 length: 15
J gene: TRBJ2-3
clone size: once
CDR3 DNA: TGTGCCAGCAGCATATATAGCGGGGGGGCGGATACGCAGTATTTT
CDR3 protein: CASSIYSGGADTQYF

V gene: TRBV28
D gene: -
CDR3 length: 11
J gene: TRBJ1-3
clone size: -
CDR3 DNA: TGTGCCACCTTAACCTCGGGCACCATATATTTT
CDR3 protein: CATLTSGTIYF

V gene: TRBV4-1
D gene: -
CDR3 length: 15
J gene: TRBJ2-1
clone size: -
CDR3 DNA: TGCGCCAGCAGCCCCGCAGCGATAATCCACAATGAGCAGTTCTTC
CDR3 protein: CASSPAAIIHNEQFF

V gene: TRBV7-9
D gene: -
CDR3 length: 11
J gene: TRBJ1-1
clone size: -
CDR3 DNA: TGTGCCAGCAGCTTACTAGTTGAAGCTTTCTTT
CDR3 protein: CASSLLVEAFF

V gene: TRBV7-9
D gene: -
CDR3 length: 14
J gene: TRBJ1-1
clone size: -
CDR3 DNA: TGTGCCAGCAGCCGTAAGGGGGGGGAAACTGAAGCTTTCTTT
CDR3 protein: CASSRKGGETEAFF

V gene: TRBV28
D gene: -
CDR3 length: 15
J gene: TRBJ1-5
clone size: -
CDR3 DNA: TGTGCCAGCAGTTCCTCGGGCAGGGCCGATCAGCCCCAGCATTTT
CDR3 protein: CASSSSGRADQPQHF

V gene: TRBV28
D gene: -
CDR3 length: 16
J gene: TRBJ1-5
clone size: -
CDR3 DNA: TGTGCCAGCAGTTTATCGGACCCTGGCAGGGTCCAGCCCCAGCATTTT
CDR3 protein: CASSLSDPGRVQPQHF

V gene: TRBV28
D gene: TRBD1
CDR3 length: 15
J gene: TRBJ2-7
clone size: few
CDR3 DNA: TGTGCCAGCAAGCTCCAAGGGACAGGCCCCTACGAGCAGTACTTC
CDR3 protein: CASKLQGTGPYEQYF

V gene: TRBV6-5
D gene: -
CDR3 length: 15
J gene: TRBJ1-5
clone size: -
CDR3 DNA: TGTGCCAGCAGTCCACAGGGTTATAGCAATCAGCCCCAGCATTTT
CDR3 protein: CASSPQGYSNQPQHF

V gene: TRBV7-9
D gene: -
CDR3 length: 15
J gene: TRBJ2-3
clone size: -
CDR3 DNA: TGTGCCAGCAGCTTTAGCGGACTAAGCACAGATACGCAGTATTTT
CDR3 protein: CASSFSGLSTDTQYF

V gene: TRBV7-2
D gene: TRBD1
CDR3 length: 14
J gene: TRBJ2-7
clone size: -
CDR3 DNA: TGTGCCAGCAGCACTCGACAGGGCGGGTACGAGCAGTACTTC
CDR3 protein: CASSTRQGGYEQYF

V gene: TRBV28
D gene: TRBD1
CDR3 length: 13
J gene: TRBJ1-1
clone size: few
CDR3 DNA: TGTGCCAGCAACAACAGGGGAGGCACTGAAGCTTTCTTT
CDR3 protein: CASNNRGGTEAFF

V gene: TRBV5-6
D gene: -
CDR3 length: 12
J gene: TRBJ1-1
clone size: -
CDR3 DNA: TGTGCCAGCAGTTTTACAGGTATTGAAGCTTTCTTT
CDR3 protein: CASSFTGIEAFF

V gene: TRBV4-1
D gene: -
CDR3 length: 14
J gene: TRBJ1-2
clone size: -
CDR3 DNA: TGCGCCAGCAGCCAAGGGCCGTCTAGCTATGGCTACACCTTC
CDR3 protein: CASSQGPSSYGYTF

V gene: TRBV5-4
D gene: -
CDR3 length: 15
J gene: TRBJ2-5
clone size: -
CDR3 DNA: TGTGCCAGCAGCTTGGGGTTGGCGGCCCAAGAGACCCAGTACTTC
CDR3 protein: CASSLGLAAQETQYF

V gene: TRBV7-9
D gene: TRBD1
CDR3 length: 16
J gene: TRBJ1-1
clone size: -
CDR3 DNA: TGTGCCAGCAGCTTACGGACAGGGGGCCGGAGCGAAGAAGCTTTCTTT
CDR3 protein: CASSLRTGGRSEEAFF

V gene: TRBV29-1
D gene: -
CDR3 length: 13
J gene: TRBJ2-1
clone size: -
CDR3 DNA: TGCAGCGTTGAAGATCTAGGCTACAATGAGCAGTTCTTC
CDR3 protein: CSVEDLGYNEQFF

V gene: TRBV5-1
D gene: -
CDR3 length: 14
J gene: TRBJ1-1
clone size: -
CDR3 DNA: TGCGCCAGCAGCCCGACAGCGCAACGGACTGAAGCTTTCTTT
CDR3 protein: CASSPTAQRTEAFF

V gene: TRBV30
D gene: -
CDR3 length: 15
J gene: TRBJ1-5
clone size: -
CDR3 DNA: TGTGCCTGGAGTGAGGGGCAGGGTGGCAATCAGCCCCAGCATTTT
CDR3 protein: CAWSEGQGGNQPQHF

V gene: TRBV2
D gene: TRBD1
CDR3 length: 18
J gene: TRBJ1-2
clone size: -
CDR3 DNA: TGTGCCAGCAGCGGACAGGTACTGGACGCGGGCAAGAGGTATGGCTACACCTTC
CDR3 protein: CASSGQVLDAGKRYGYTF

V gene: TRBV28
D gene: -
CDR3 length: 14
J gene: TRBJ1-2
clone size: -
CDR3 DNA: TGTGCTAGCAGTCCCCAACAAGGGAGCTATGGCTACACCTTC
CDR3 protein: CASSPQQGSYGYTF

V gene: TRBV30
D gene: TRBD1
CDR3 length: 14
J gene: TRBJ1-5
clone size: -
CDR3 DNA: TGTGCCTGGCAAGGGACAGCTATGAATCAGCCCCAGCATTTT
CDR3 protein: CAWQGTAMNQPQHF

V gene: TRBV4-1
D gene: -
CDR3 length: 15
J gene: TRBJ2-2
clone size: -
CDR3 DNA: TGCGCCAGCAGCCAAGTAGGGGTAGGAAGCGGGGAGCTGTTTTTT
CDR3 protein: CASSQVGVGSGELFF

V gene: TRBV5-6
D gene: -
CDR3 length: 14
J gene: TRBJ1-1
clone size: -
CDR3 DNA: TGTGCCAGCAGCCTGGCCGGGTCGAACACTGAAGCTTTCTTT
CDR3 protein: CASSLAGSNTEAFF